The 27 T cell receptor beta chains presented below share a single source sample, sequenced in a study of OX40 agonist ivuxolimab in advanced cancers. Sequencing was performed with immunoSEQ multiplex PCR; in TCRdb, only in-frame clones are kept and a portion is missing. The repertoire holds about 77,000 clones, 85% to 90% seen once, with roughly 0.66% in the top ten. The material sequenced was CD4+ or CD8+ T cells sorted from blood, taken in a trial of the OX40 agonist ivuxolimab. The receptor set was obtained from an adult with an advanced solid tumor such as melanoma, head and neck, liver or kidney cancer.

The CDR3 is CASSGTNQPQHF. DNA of the CDR3: TGTGCCAGCAGTGGAACTAATCAGCCCCAGCATTTT. The chain joins TRBV2 to TRBJ1-5; D gene uncertain. The germline V gene has CDR1 SNHLY and CDR2 FYNNEI. Trimming took off 4 bases at V and 4 bases at J, with 5 bases between the two ends. The CDR3 covers 12 residues.

The chain carries TRBV6-5 and TRBJ2-5; TRBD1 matches at 8 bases. V lost 11 bases, J lost 5 bases, and 4 bases stayed unmatched. This CDR3 has 11 residues. The germline V gene has CDR1 MNHEY and CDR2 SVGAGI. Here the CDR3 DNA reads TGTGCCGCAGGGGGCACGGAGACCCAGTACTTC. This codes for CAAGGTETQYF.

The chain links TRBV7-9 to TRBJ2-7; D is unclear. Germline CDR1 reads SEHNR; CDR2 reads FQNEAQ (reference sequence). The length of the CDR3 is 12 residues. With 2 bases removed from V and 1 base from J, the gap between germline ends came to 3 bases. As DNA, the CDR3 is TGTGCCAGCAGCTTAAGATCCTACGAGCAGTACTTC. Translating gives CASSLRSYEQYF.

In this sample, this clone turned up a few times. The chain carries TRBV14 and TRBJ2-7, with TRBD1 as a possible D gene (6 bases). The CDR3 contains 14 residues. V was trimmed by 2 bases and J by 7 bases, leaving 15 bases between them. Germline CDR1 and CDR2: SGHDN and FVKESK. In DNA, the CDR3 is TGTGCCAGCAGCCAATTACTGGGGGCGCGGGAGCAGTACTTC. It yields the protein CASSQLLGAREQYF.

The chain recombines TRBV7-6 with TRBJ1-4; unclear D gene. CDR3 length: 15 residues. CDR1 is SGHVS and CDR2 is FNYEAQ in the germline V gene. V lost 5 bases and J lost 3, with 13 bases in between. CDR3 in amino acids: CASSRTGGSNEKLFF. The CDR3 DNA follows: TGTGCCAGCAGCAGAACCGGAGGTTCTAATGAAAAACTGTTTTTT.

The chain joins TRBV27 to TRBJ1-2; tentative D call: TRBD1 (5 bases). The CDR3 has 14 residues. With 5 bases removed from V and 7 bases from J, the gap between germline ends came to 17 bases. Per the germline V gene, CDR1 is MNHEY and CDR2 is SMNVEV (reference sequence). DNA for the CDR3: TGTGCCAGCAGTCTTAGGTGGGGCGTTAGTGGCTACACCTTC. Protein sequence: CASSLRWGVSGYTF.

The rearrangement links TRBV9 to TRBJ2-2, with a possible D match to TRBD1 (6 bases). The germline CDR1 and CDR2 sequences are SGDLS and YYNGEE. This CDR3 spans 15 amino acids. The V end lost 4 bases, the J end lost 2 bases, and 12 bases lay between the germline ends. This CDR3 reads CASSSRGTNTGELFF. For the CDR3, the DNA is TGTGCCAGCAGCTCAAGGGGGACCAACACCGGGGAGCTGTTTTTT.

This rearrangement joins TRBV11-2 to TRBJ2-3, with D possibly matching TRBD2 (6 bases). The V gene lost 2 bases and the J gene lost 9 bases, with 12 bases spanning the gap. The CDR3 is 13 residues long. Germline V gene sequence: CDR1 SGHAT, CDR2 FQNNGV. The CDR3 protein is CASSLSGSGTQYF. CDR3 nucleotides: TGTGCCAGCAGCTTATCCGGAAGCGGGACGCAGTATTTT.

The chain uses TRBV28 and TRBJ2-7; D might be TRBD1 or TRBD2, each matching 6 bases. The V end lost 6 bases, the J end lost 5 bases, and 14 bases lay between the germline ends. Germline CDR1 and CDR2: MDHEN and SYDVKM. The CDR3 loop spans 13 amino acids. CDR3 amino acids: CASRGGGTNEQYF. The CDR3 DNA reads as TGTGCCAGCAGAGGAGGGGGGACGAACGAGCAGTACTTC.

This clone was picked up one time. The V gene is TRBV6-5, the J gene TRBJ1-2, with unresolved D. The CDR3 is 14 residues long. The germline gives CDR1 MNHEY, CDR2 SVGAGI. The V end lost 2 bases, the J end lost 0 bases, and 7 bases lay between the germline ends. The CDR3, as DNA: TGTGCCAGCAGTTACCTCGCGTCTAACTATGGCTACACCTTC. This translates into CASSYLASNYGYTF.

A few counts support this clone. The genes are TRBV12-5 and TRBJ2-1; 12 nucleotides align to TRBD2. The CDR3 is 15 amino acids. V was pared by 1 base and J by 9 bases, with 4 bases of the junction left unmatched. Germline loops: CDR1 LGHNT, CDR2 FRNRAP. CDR3 sequence reads: CASGLASGGAVEQFF. CDR3 coding DNA: TGTGCTAGTGGTTTGGCTAGCGGGGGGGCGGTTGAGCAGTTCTTC. Full variable domain (remainder filled in from reference TRBV12-5 and TRBJ2-1): DARVTQTPRHKVTEMGQEVTMRCQPILGHNTVFWYRQTMMQGLELLAYFRNRAPLDDSGMPKDRFSAEMPDATLATLKIQPSEPRDSAVYFCASGLASGGAVEQFFGPGTRLTVL.

The rearrangement links TRBV13 to TRBJ2-5; no clear D gene. In germline, CDR1 is PRHDT, CDR2 FYEKMQ (reference sequence). Trimming took off 5 bases at V and 3 bases at J, with 10 bases between the two ends. This CDR3 region has 13 residues. DNA for the CDR3: TGTGCCAGCAGCCCCTCCTCCGAAGAGACCCAGTACTTC. Translating gives CASSPSSEETQYF.

The chain combines TRBV7-6 with TRBJ2-1, with 9 positions matching TRBD2. The junction had 7 bases not matched to a gene; V was cut back by 4 bases and J by 9 bases. The CDR3 totals 14 residues. CDR1 and CDR2 from the germline V gene are SGHVS and FNYEAQ. In DNA form, the CDR3 reads TGTGCCAGCAGCTACATAGCGGGGGAAGGTGAGCAGTTCTTC. Protein sequence: CASSYIAGEGEQFF.

This chain connects TRBV4-3 to TRBJ1-5; TRBD1 might be the D (5 bases). CDR3 length: 17 residues. CDR1 is LGHNA, CDR2 YSLEER, per germline. Trimming took off 4 bases at V and 6 bases at J, with 22 bases between the two ends. The CDR3 nucleotides read TGCGCCAGCAGCCCCGCCTGGGGACCCCTACCACGTCAGCCCCAGCATTTT. Encoded protein: CASSPAWGPLPRQPQHF.

CDR3 in DNA: TGTGCCAGCAGCTCGCTCTACGAGCAGTACTTC. This encodes CASSSLYEQYF. The V and J genes are TRBV7-2 and TRBJ2-7; no reliable D call. The CDR3 is 11 residues long. Trimming stripped 4 bases from V and 3 bases from J, with 4 bases between. Germline V gene lookup returns CDR1 SGHTA and CDR2 FQGNSA. Filled out from reference TRBV7-2 and TRBJ2-7, the complete variable domain reads GAGVSQSPSNKVTEKGKDVELRCDPISGHTALYWYRQSLGQGLEFLIYFQGNSAPDKSGLPSDRFSAERTGGSVSTLTIQRTQQEDSAVYLCASSSLYEQYFGPGTRLTVT.

This chain links TRBV7-9 with TRBJ1-4; TRBD1 might be the D (5 bases). V was cut by 5 bases and J by 4 bases, with 14 bases left in between. In germline, CDR1 is SEHNR, CDR2 FQNEAQ (reference sequence). This CDR3 has 15 amino acids. CDR3: CASSLAGGGNEKLFF. Here the CDR3 DNA reads TGTGCCAGCAGCCTTGCCGGGGGTGGTAATGAAAAACTGTTTTTT.

The chain carries TRBV6-1 and TRBJ2-5; 12 bases agree with TRBD2. J lost 12 bases, V lost 7 bases, and 9 bases had no gene match. Germline assignment: CDR1 MNHNS and CDR2 SASEGT. CDR3 size: 13 residues. In DNA, the CDR3 is TGTGCCAGCAAGGTGACTAGCGGGGGTCCGAAGTACTTC. This codes for CASKVTSGGPKYF.

As concerns this clone: A junction end diverges from the germline sequence, so it may reflect a read error. J is TRBJ2-1 and V is TRBV4-2; D is tentatively TRBD1 or TRBD2 (6 bases each). Germline V lookup: CDR1 LGHNA, CDR2 YNFKEQ. This CDR3 spans 15 amino acids. Here the CDR3 reads CVSSQGGGSYNEQFF. In DNA form, the CDR3 reads TGTGTCAGCAGCCAAGGAGGGGGCTCCTACAATGAGCAGTTCTTC.

The gene calls are TRBV7-9 and TRBJ2-1; 7 bases agree with TRBD1. There are 15 residues in the CDR3. Germline lookup yields CDR1 SEHNR and CDR2 FQNEAQ (reference sequence). Trimming cost V 5 bases and J 2 bases; bases outside gene matches: 6. The DNA for the CDR3 is TGTGCCAGCAGCGAGACAGGGCGGGCCTACAATGAGCAGTTCTTC. Translation: CASSETGRAYNEQFF.

The rearrangement joins TRBV11-2 to TRBJ1-1; TRBD1 might be the D (6 bases). The CDR3 is 18 amino acids. Germline CDR1 and CDR2: SGHAT and FQNNGV. Trimming removed 3 bases from V and 1 base from J, with 21 bases in between. The CDR3, as DNA: TGTGCCAGCAGCTTGCGATCCGGGACAAATATGGGGAACACTGAAGCTTTCTTT. As protein: CASSLRSGTNMGNTEAFF.

The chain links TRBV6-5 to TRBJ2-3, with a possible D match to TRBD2 (6 bases). Trimming took 3 bases from V and 1 from J, leaving 11 bases between them. Germline lookup yields CDR1 MNHEY and CDR2 SVGAGI. The CDR3 loop spans 15 amino acids. The CDR3 DNA follows: TGTGCCAGCAGTTATTGGCGGGGAGGCACAGATACGCAGTATTTT. As protein: CASSYWRGGTDTQYF.

The chain uses TRBV9 and TRBJ2-4; no clear D. V dropped 0 bases and J dropped 5 bases, with 15 bases sitting between them. Germline loops: CDR1 SGDLS, CDR2 YYNGEE. This CDR3 is built from 16 residues. CDR3 residues: CASSVGEVAGQNIQYF. As DNA, the CDR3 is TGTGCCAGCAGCGTAGGAGAGGTGGCAGGCCAAAACATTCAGTACTTC.

The J gene is TRBJ1-2, the V gene TRBV14; no firm D call. Germline V gene sequence: CDR1 SGHDN, CDR2 FVKESK. The CDR3 spans 15 residues. V gave up 1 base and J gave up 3 bases, with 12 bases separating them. CDR3 sequence (DNA): TGTGCCAGCAGCCAAGTGGGCCGCCGGGACTATGGCTACACCTTC. This encodes CASSQVGRRDYGYTF.

V gene TRBV1 combines with J gene TRBJ2-3; no check of the table's D call, TRBD2, against the DNA was made. TRBV1 is a pseudogene. The CDR3 is made up of 14 amino acids. CDR3 residues: CTSSQDGGGDTQYF. The DNA of the CDR3 is TGCACCAGCAGCCAAGATGGTGGGGGGGATACGCAGTATTTT.

The gene calls are TRBV2 and TRBJ1-6; D is unresolved. Germline CDR1 is SNHLY and CDR2 is FYNNEI. The CDR3 covers 14 residues. The V end was cut by 6 bases, the J end by 7 bases, with 13 bases between. The CDR3 DNA reads as TGTGCCAGCAGAAACGGGGTGGGAAATTCACCCCTCCACTTT. It encodes CASRNGVGNSPLHF.

V is TRBV5-1 and J is TRBJ1-1; 9 bases align to TRBD1. CDR1 SGHRS and CDR2 YFSETQ come from the germline V gene. The trim removed 5 bases at V and 4 bases at J, leaving 6 bases unmatched. The CDR3 is 14 residues long. CDR3 in amino acids: CASRTGGRITEAFF. The DNA of the CDR3 is TGCGCCAGCAGGACAGGGGGAAGGATCACTGAAGCTTTCTTT.

The rearrangement links TRBV5-4 to TRBJ2-5, with TRBD1 matching 12 bases. The CDR3 consists of 15 residues. V was pared by 2 bases and J by 5 bases, with 4 bases of the junction left unmatched. CDR1 is SGHNT, CDR2 YYREEE, per germline (reference sequence). CDR3 residues: CASSFRDRGLETQYF. The DNA of the CDR3 is TGTGCCAGCAGCTTTCGGGACAGGGGGCTTGAGACCCAGTACTTC.